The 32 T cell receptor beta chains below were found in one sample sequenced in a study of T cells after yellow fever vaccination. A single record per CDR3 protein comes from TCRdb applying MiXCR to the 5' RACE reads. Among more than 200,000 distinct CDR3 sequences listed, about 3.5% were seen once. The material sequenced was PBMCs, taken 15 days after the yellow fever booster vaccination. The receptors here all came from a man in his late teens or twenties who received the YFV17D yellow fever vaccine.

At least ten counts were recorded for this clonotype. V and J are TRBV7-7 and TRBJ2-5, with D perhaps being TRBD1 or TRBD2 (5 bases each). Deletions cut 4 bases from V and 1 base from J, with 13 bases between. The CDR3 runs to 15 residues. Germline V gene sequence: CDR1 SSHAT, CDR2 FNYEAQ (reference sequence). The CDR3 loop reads CASSSGPASQETQYF. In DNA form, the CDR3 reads TGTGCCAGCAGCTCGGGACCGGCATCCCAAGAGACCCAGTACTTC.

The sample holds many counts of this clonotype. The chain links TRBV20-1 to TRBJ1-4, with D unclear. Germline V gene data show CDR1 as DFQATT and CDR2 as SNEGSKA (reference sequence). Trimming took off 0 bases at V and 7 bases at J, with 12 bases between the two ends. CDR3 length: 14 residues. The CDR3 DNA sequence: TGCAGTGCTAGAGATGTGGTGGGTGGTGAAAAACTGTTTTTT. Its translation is CSARDVVGGEKLFF.

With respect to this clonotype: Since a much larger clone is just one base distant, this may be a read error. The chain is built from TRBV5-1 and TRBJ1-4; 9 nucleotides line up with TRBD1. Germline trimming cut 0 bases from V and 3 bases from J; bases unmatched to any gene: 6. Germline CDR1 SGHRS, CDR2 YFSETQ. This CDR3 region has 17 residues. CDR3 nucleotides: TGCGCCAGCAGCTTGGTGGGACAGGGTTGGGCTAATGAAAAACTGTTTTTT. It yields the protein CASSLVGQGWANEKLFF.

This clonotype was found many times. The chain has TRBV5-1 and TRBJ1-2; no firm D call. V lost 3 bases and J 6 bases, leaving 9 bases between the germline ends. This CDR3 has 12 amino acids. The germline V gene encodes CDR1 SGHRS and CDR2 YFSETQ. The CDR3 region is CASSYLGNGYTF. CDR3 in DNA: TGCGCCAGCAGCTATCTGGGGAATGGCTACACCTTC.

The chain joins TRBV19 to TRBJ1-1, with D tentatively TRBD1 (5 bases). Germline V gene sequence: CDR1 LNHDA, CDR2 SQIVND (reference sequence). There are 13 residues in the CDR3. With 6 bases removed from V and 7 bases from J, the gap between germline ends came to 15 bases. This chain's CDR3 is CASRRQMRNEAFF. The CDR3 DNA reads TGTGCCAGTAGGAGACAGATGAGGAATGAAGCTTTCTTT. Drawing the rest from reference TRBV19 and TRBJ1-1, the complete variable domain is DGGITQSPKYLFRKEGQNVTLSCEQNLNHDAMYWYRQDPGQGLRLIYYSQIVNDFQKGDIAEGYSVSREKKESFPLTVTSAQKNPTAFYLCASRRQMRNEAFFGQGTRLTVV.

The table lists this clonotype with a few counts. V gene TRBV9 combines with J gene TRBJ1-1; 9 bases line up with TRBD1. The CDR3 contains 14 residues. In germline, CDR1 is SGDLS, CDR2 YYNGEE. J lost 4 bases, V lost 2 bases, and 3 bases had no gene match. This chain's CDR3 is CASSVGTGSTEAFF. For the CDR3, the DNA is TGTGCCAGCAGCGTTGGGACAGGGTCCACTGAAGCTTTCTTT.

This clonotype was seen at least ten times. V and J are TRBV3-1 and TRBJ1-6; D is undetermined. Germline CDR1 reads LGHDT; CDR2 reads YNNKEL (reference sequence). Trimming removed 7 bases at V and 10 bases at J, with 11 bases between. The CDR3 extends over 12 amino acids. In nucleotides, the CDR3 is TGTGCCAGCACCGTTTCGGGGTCACCCCTCCACTTT. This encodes CASTVSGSPLHF.

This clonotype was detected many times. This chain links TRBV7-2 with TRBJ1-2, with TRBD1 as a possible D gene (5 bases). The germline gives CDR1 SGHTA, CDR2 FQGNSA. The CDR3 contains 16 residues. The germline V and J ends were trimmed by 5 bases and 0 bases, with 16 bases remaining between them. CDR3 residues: CASSPVTGLANYGYTF. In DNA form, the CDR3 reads TGTGCCAGCAGCCCGGTTACAGGATTAGCTAACTATGGCTACACCTTC.

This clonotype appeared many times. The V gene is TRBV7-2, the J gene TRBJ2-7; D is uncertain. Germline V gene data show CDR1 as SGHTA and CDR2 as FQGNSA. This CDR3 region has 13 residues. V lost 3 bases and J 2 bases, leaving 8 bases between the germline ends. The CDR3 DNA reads TGTGCCAGCAGCTTGCAGAGCACCTACGAGCAGTACGTC. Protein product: CASSLQSTYEQYV.

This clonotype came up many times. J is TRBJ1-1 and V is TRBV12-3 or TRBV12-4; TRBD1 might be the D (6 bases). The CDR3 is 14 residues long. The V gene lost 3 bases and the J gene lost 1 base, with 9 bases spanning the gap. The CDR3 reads CASSFLTGNTEAFF. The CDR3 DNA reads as TGTGCCAGCAGTTTTCTGACAGGGAACACTGAAGCTTTCTTT.

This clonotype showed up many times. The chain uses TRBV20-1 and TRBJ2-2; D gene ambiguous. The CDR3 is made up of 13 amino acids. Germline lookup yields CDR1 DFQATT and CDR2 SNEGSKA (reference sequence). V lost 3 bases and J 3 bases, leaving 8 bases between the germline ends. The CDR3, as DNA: TGCAGTGCTAGCCGGCAGGACACCGGGGAGCTGTTTTTT. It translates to CSASRQDTGELFF.

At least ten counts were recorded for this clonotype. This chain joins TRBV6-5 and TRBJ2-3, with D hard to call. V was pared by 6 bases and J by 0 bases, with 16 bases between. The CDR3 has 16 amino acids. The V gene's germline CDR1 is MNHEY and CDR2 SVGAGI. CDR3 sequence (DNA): TGTGCCAGCAGCCCTATGACTTTAATTAGCACAGATACGCAGTATTTT. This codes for CASSPMTLISTDTQYF.

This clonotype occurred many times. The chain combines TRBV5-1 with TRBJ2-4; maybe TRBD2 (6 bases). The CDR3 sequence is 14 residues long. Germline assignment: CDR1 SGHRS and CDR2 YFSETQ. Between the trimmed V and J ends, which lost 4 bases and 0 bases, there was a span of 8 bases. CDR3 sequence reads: CASSMGLAKNIQYF. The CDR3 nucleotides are TGCGCCAGCAGCATGGGACTAGCCAAAAACATTCAGTACTTC.

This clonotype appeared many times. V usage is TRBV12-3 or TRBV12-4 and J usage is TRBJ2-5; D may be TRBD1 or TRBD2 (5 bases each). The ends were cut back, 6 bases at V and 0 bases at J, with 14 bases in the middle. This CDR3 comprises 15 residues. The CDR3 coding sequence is TGTGCCAGCAGCGCTGGGACGGCGTACCAAGAGACCCAGTACTTC. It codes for CASSAGTAYQETQYF.

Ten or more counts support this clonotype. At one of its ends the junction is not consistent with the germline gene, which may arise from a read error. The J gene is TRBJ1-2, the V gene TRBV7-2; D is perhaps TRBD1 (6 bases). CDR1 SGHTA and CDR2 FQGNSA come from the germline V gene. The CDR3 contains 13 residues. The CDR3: CASSLDRTGGYTF. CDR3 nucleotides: TGTGCCAGCAGTTTAGACAGGACGGGTGGCTACACCTTC. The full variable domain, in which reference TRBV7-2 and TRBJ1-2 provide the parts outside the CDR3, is GAGVSQSPSNKVTEKGKDVELRCDPISGHTALYWYRQSLGQGLEFLIYFQGNSAPDKSGLPSDRFSAERTGGSVSTLTIQRTQQEDSAVYLCASSLDRTGGYTFGSGTRLTVV.

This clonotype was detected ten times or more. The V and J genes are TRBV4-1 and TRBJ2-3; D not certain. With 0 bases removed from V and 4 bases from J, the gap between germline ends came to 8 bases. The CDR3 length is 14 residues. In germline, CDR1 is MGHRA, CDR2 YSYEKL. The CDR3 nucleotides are TGCGCCAGCAGCCAAGACTCCCAGGCAGATACGCAGTATTTT. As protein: CASSQDSQADTQYF.

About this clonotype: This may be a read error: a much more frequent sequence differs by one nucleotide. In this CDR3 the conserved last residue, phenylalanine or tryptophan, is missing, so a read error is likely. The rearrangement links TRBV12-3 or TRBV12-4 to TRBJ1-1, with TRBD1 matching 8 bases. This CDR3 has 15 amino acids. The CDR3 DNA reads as TGTGCCAGCAGTCTAGCCCAGGGGGCCTATACTGAAGCTTTCCTT. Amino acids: CASSLAQGAYTEAFL.

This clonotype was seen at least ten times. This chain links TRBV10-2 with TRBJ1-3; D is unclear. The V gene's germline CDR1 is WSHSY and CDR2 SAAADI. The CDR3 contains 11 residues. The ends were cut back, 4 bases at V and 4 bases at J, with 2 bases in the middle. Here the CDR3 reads CASSGGNTIYF. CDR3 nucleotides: TGCGCCAGCAGTGGGGGAAACACCATATATTTT.

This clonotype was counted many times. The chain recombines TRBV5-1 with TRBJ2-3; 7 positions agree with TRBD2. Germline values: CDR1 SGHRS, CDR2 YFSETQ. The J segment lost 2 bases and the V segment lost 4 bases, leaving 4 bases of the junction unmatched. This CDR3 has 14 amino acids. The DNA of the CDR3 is TGCGCCAGCAGCCCGGGGGGTACCACAGATACGCAGTATTTT. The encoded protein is CASSPGGTTDTQYF. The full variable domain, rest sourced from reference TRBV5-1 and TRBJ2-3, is KAGVTQTPRYLIKTRGQQVTLSCSPISGHRSVSWYQQTPGQGLQFLFEYFSETQRNKGNFPGRFSGRQFSNSRSEMNVSTLELGDSALYLCASSPGGTTDTQYFGPGTRLTVL.

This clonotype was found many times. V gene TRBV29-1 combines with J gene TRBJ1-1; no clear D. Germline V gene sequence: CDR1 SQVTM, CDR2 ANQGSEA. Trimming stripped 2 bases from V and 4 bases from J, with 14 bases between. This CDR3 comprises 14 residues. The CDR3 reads CSVELQRASTEAFF. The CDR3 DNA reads TGCAGCGTTGAACTACAGAGGGCGAGCACTGAAGCTTTCTTT. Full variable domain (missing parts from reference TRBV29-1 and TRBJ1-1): SAVISQKPSRDICQRGTSLTIQCQVDSQVTMMFWYRQQPGQSLTLIATANQGSEATYESGFVIDKFPISRPNLTFSTLTVSNMSPEDSSIYLCSVELQRASTEAFFGQGTRLTVV.

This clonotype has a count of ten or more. The CDR3 sequence: CASSPHGGRDQPQHF. DNA of the CDR3: TGTGCCAGCAGCCCCCACGGGGGTCGAGATCAGCCCCAGCATTTT. The gene calls are TRBV7-2 and TRBJ1-5; possibly TRBD1 for D (5 bases). V lost 5 bases to trimming and J lost 5 bases, with 16 bases between them. The CDR3 is 15 residues long. CDR1 and CDR2 (germline): SGHTA, FQGNSA.

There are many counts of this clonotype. CDR3 loop: CASSLRGGAVSYGYTF. The CDR3 nucleotides read TGTGCCAGCAGCTTACGAGGGGGAGCCGTCTCGTATGGCTACACCTTC. This chain connects TRBV7-2 to TRBJ1-2; D perhaps matches TRBD1 (6 bases). V lost 2 bases and J lost 5, with 18 bases in between. The length of the CDR3 is 16 residues. CDR1 is SGHTA, CDR2 FQGNSA, per germline.

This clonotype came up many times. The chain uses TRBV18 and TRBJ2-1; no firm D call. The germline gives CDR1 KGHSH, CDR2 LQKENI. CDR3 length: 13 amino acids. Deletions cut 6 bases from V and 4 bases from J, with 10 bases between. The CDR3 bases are TGTGCCAGCTCCGAATCACAGTACAATGAGCAGTTCTTC. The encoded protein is CASSESQYNEQFF.

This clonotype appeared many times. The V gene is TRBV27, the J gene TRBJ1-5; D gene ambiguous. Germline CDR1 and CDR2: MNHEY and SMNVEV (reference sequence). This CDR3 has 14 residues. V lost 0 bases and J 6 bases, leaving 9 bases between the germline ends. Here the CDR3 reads CASSLSWGSQPQHF. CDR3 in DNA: TGTGCCAGCAGTTTATCATGGGGAAGTCAGCCCCAGCATTTT.

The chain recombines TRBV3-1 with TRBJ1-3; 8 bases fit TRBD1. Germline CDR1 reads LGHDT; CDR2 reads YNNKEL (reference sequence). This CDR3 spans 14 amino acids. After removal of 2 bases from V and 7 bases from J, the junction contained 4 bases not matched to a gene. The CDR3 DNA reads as TGTGCCAGCAGCCAACGACAGGGGTGGAACACCATATATTTT. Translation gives CASSQRQGWNTIYF.

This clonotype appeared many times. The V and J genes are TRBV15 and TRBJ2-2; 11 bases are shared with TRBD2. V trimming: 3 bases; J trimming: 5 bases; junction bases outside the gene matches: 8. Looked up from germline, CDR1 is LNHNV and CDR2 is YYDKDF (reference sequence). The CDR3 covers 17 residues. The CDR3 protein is CATSSTTGTSGTGELFF. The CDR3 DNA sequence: TGTGCCACCAGCAGTACCACCGGGACTAGCGGAACCGGGGAGCTGTTTTTT.

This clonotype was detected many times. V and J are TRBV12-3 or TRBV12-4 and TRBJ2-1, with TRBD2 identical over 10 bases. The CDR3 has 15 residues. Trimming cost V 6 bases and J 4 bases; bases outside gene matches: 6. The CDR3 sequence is CASRLTSGLYNEQFF. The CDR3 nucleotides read TGTGCCAGCAGGTTGACTAGCGGGCTTTACAATGAGCAGTTCTTC.

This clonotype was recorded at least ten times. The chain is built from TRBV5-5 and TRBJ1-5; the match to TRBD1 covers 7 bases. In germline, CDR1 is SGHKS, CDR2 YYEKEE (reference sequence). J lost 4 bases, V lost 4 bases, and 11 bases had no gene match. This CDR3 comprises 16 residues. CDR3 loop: CASSPADRLDNQPQHF. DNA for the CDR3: TGTGCCAGCAGCCCTGCGGACAGGTTAGATAATCAGCCCCAGCATTTT. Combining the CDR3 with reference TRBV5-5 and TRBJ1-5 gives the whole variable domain DAGVTQSPTHLIKTRGQQVTLRCSPISGHKSVSWYQQVLGQGPQFIFQYYEKEERGRGNFPDRFSARQFPNYSSELNVNALLLGDSALYLCASSPADRLDNQPQHFGDGTRLSIL.

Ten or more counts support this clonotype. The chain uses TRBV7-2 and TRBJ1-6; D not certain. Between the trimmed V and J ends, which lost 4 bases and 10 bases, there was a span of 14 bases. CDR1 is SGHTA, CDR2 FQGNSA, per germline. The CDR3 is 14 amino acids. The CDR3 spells CASSSPTMISPLHF. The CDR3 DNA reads TGTGCCAGCAGCTCACCGACCATGATCTCACCCCTCCACTTT.

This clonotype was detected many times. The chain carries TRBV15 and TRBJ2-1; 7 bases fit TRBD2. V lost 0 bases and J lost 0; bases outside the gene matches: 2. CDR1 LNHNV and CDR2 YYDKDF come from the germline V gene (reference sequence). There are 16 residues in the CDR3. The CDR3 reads CATSREGGGSYNEQFF. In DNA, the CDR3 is TGTGCCACCAGCAGAGAGGGCGGGGGCTCCTACAATGAGCAGTTCTTC.

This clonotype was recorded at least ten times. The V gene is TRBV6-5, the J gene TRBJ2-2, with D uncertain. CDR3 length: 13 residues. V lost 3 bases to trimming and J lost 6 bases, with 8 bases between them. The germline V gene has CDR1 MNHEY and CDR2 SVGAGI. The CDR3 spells CASSYNVAGELFF. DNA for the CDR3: TGTGCCAGCAGTTATAACGTGGCCGGGGAGCTGTTTTTT.

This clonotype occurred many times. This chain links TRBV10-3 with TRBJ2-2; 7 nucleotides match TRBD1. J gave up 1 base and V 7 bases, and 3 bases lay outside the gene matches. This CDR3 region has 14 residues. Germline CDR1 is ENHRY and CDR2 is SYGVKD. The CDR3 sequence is CAIMGQRNTGELFF. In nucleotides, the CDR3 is TGTGCCATCATGGGACAGCGGAACACCGGGGAGCTGTTTTTT.